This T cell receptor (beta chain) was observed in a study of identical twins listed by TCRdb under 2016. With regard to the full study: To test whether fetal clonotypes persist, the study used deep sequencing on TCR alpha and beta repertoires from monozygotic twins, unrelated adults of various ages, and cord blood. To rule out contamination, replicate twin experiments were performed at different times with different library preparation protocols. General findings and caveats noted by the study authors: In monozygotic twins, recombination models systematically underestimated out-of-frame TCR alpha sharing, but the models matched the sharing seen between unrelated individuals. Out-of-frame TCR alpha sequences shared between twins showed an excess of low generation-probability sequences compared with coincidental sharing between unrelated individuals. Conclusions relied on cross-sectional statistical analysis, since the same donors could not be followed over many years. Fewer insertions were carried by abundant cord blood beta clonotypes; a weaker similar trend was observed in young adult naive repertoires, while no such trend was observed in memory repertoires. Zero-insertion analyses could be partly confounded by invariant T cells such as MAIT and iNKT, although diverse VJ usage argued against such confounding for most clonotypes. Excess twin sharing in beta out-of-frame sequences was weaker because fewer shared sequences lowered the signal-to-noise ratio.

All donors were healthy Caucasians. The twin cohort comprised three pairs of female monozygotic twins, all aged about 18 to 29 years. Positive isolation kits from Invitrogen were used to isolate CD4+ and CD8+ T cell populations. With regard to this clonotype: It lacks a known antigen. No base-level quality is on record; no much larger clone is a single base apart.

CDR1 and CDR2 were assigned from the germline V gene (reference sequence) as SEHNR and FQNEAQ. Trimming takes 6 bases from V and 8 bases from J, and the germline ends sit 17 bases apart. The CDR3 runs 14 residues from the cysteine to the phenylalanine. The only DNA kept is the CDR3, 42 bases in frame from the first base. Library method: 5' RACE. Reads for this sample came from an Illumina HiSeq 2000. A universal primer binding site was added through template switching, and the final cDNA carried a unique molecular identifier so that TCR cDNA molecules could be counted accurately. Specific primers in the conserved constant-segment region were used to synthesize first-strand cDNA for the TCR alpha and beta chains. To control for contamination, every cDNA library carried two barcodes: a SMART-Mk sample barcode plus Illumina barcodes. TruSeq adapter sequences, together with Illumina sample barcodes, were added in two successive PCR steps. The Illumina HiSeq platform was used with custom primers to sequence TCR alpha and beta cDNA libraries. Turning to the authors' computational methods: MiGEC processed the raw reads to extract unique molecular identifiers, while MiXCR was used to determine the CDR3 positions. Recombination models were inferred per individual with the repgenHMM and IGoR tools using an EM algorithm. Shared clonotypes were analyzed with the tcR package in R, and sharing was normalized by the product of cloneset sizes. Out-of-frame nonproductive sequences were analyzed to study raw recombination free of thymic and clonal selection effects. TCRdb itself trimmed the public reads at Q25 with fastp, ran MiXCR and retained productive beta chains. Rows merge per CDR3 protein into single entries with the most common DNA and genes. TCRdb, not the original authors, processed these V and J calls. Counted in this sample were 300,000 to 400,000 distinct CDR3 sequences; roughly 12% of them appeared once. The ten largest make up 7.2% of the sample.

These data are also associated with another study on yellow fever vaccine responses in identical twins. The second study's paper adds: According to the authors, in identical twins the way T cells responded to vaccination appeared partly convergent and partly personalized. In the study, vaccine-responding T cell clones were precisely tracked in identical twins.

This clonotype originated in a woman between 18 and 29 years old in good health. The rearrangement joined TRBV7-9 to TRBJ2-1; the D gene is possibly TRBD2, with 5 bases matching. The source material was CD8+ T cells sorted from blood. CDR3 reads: CASRHTRAGDEQFF. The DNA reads TGTGCCAGCAGACATACTAGGGCGGGCGATGAGCAGTTCTTC. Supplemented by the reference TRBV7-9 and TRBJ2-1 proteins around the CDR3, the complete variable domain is DTGVSQNPRHKITKRGQNVTFRCDPISEHNRLYWYRQTLGQGPEFLTYFQNEAQLEKSRLLSDRFSAERPKGSFSTLEIQRTEQGDSAMYLCASRHTRAGDEQFFGPGTRLTVL.